This TCR beta chain originates from a study of long-term antiretroviral therapy in people with HIV. V dropped 6 bases and J dropped 3 bases, with 8 bases sitting between them. The CDR3 has 11 amino acids. Germline V CDR1 and CDR2: DFQATT, SNEGSKA (reference sequence). The United States was where all participants with HIV were treated. Runs used v3.0 of the immunoSEQ assay and were done at survey level. The data were produced by immunoSEQ multiplex PCR, yet TCRdb's version contains in-frame clones alone and is incomplete. The data contain 20,000 to 25,000 clones, about 81% of them singletons. This chain joins TRBV20-1 and TRBJ1-2, with D possibly being TRBD1 (5 bases). The TCR comes from a young man with HIV. Sequencing was performed on unsorted PBMCs, taken 1.5 years after starting antiretroviral therapy. The CDR3 sequence is CSAPTDYGYTF. The CDR3 DNA follows: TGCAGTGCCCCGACAGACTATGGCTACACCTTC.